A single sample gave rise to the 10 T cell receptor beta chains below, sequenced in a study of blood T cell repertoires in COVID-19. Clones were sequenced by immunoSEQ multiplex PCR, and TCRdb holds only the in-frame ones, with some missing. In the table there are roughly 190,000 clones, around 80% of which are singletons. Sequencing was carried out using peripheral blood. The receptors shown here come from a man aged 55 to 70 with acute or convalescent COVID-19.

DNA for the CDR3: TGCGCCAGCAGGACCGGACAGGGCGGGTATAATTCACCCCTCCACTTT. Translating gives CASRTGQGGYNSPLHF. The rearrangement uses TRBV5-1 and TRBJ1-6; 8 bases are shared with TRBD1. The CDR3 extends over 16 amino acids. J gave up 4 bases and V 5 bases, and 8 bases lay outside the gene matches. Germline values: CDR1 SGHRS, CDR2 YFSETQ.

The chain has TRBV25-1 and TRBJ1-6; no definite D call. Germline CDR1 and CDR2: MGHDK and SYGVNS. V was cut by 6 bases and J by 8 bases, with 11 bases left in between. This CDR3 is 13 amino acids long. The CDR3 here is CASREDWDSPLHF. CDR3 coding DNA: TGTGCCAGCAGAGAGGACTGGGATTCACCCCTCCACTTT. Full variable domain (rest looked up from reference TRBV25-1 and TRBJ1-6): EADIYQTPRYLVIGTGKKITLECSQTMGHDKMYWYQQDPGMELHLIHYSYGVNSTEKGDLSSESTVSRIRTEHFPLTLESARPSHTSQYLCASREDWDSPLHFGNGTRLTVT.

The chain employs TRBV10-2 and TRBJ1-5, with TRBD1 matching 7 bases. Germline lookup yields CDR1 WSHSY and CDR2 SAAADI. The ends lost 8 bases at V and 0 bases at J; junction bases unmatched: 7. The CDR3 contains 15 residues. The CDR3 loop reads CASPYDRDSNQPQHF. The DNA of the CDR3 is TGCGCCAGCCCATATGACAGGGATAGCAATCAGCCCCAGCATTTT.

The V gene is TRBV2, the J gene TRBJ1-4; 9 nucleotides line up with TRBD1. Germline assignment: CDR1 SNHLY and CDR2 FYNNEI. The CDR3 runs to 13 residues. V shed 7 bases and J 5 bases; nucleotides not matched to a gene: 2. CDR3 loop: CASTGQGNEKLFF. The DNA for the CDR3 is TGTGCCAGCACGGGACAGGGAAATGAAAAACTGTTTTTT.

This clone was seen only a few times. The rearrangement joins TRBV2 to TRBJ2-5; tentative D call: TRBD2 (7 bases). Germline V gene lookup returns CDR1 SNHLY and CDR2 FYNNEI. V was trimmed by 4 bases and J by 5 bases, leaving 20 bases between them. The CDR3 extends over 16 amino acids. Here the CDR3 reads CASSVPRGGSGETQYF. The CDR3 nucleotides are TGTGCCAGCAGTGTCCCCAGGGGAGGGTCTGGGGAGACCCAGTACTTC. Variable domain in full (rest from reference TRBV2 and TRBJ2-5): EPEVTQTPSHQVTQMGQEVILRCVPISNHLYFYWYRQILGQKVEFLVSFYNNEISEKSEIFDDQFSVERPDGSNFTLKIRSTKLEDSAMYFCASSVPRGGSGETQYFGPGTRLLVL.

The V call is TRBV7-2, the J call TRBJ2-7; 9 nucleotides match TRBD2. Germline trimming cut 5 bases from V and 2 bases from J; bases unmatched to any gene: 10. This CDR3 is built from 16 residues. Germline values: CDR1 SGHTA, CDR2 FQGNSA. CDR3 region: CASSPGRLAVTYEQYF. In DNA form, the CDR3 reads TGTGCCAGCAGCCCGGGACGACTAGCGGTTACCTACGAGCAGTACTTC. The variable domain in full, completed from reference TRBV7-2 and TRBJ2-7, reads GAGVSQSPSNKVTEKGKDVELRCDPISGHTALYWYRQSLGQGLEFLIYFQGNSAPDKSGLPSDRFSAERTGGSVSTLTIQRTQQEDSAVYLCASSPGRLAVTYEQYFGPGTRLTVT.

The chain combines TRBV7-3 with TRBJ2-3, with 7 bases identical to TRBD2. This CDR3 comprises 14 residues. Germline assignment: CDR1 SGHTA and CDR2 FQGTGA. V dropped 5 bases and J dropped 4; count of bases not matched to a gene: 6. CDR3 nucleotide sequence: TGTGCCAGCAGCACCGGACTAGTGGCAGATACGCAGTATTTT. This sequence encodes CASSTGLVADTQYF.

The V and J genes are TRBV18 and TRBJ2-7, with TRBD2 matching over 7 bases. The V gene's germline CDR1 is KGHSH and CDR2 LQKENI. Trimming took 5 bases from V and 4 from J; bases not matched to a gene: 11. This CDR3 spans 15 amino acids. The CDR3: CASSSQAGTSYEQYF. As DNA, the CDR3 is TGTGCCAGCTCATCCCAAGCGGGAACCTCTTACGAGCAGTACTTC. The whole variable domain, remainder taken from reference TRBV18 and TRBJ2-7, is NAGVMQNPRHLVRRRGQEARLRCSPMKGHSHVYWYRQLPEEGLKFMVYLQKENIIDESGMPKERFSAEFPKEGPSILRIQQVVRGDSAAYFCASSSQAGTSYEQYFGPGTRLTVT.

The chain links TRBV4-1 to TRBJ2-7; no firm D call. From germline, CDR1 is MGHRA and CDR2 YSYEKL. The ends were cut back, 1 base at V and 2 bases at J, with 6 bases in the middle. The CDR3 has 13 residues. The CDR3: CASSQVGAYEQYF. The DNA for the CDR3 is TGCGCCAGCAGCCAAGTCGGTGCCTACGAGCAGTACTTC.

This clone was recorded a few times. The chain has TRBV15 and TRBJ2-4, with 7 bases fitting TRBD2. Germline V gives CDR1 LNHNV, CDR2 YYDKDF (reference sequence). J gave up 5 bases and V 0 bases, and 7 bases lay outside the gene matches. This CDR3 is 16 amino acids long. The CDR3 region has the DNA TGTGCCACCAGCAGAGATGGGGCTAGCGGTGAAAACATTCAGTACTTC. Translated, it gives CATSRDGASGENIQYF. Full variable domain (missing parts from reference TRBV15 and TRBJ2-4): DAMVIQNPRYQVTQFGKPVTLSCSQTLNHNVMYWYQQKSSQAPKLLFHYYDKDFNNEADTPDNFQSRRPNTSFCFLDIRSPGLGDTAMYLCATSRDGASGENIQYFGAGTRLSVL.